A single sample gave rise to the 28 T cell receptor beta chains below, sequenced in a study of OX40 agonist ivuxolimab in advanced cancers. Clones were read by immunoSEQ multiplex PCR, and TCRdb kept only the in-frame ones, dropping some. This table holds approximately 52,000 clones, 70% to 90% found once. The sequencing here drew on CD4+ or CD8+ T cells sorted from blood, taken in a trial of the OX40 agonist ivuxolimab. The receptors come from an adult with an advanced solid tumor such as melanoma, head and neck, liver or kidney cancer.

CDR3 nucleotides: TGCGCCAGCAGCCAGGGGAATGAGCAGTTCTTC. It translates to CASSQGNEQFF. The chain couples TRBV4-1 to TRBJ2-1; D unclear. Trimming left V 3 bases short and J 7 bases short, with 4 bases between. This CDR3 comprises 11 residues. Germline V gene sequence: CDR1 MGHRA, CDR2 YSYEKL.

The chain couples TRBV7-8 to TRBJ2-1; D call uncertain. The germline V gene has CDR1 SGHVS and CDR2 FQNEAQ. This CDR3 is built from 15 residues. Deletions cut 1 base from V and 0 bases from J, with 7 bases between. The CDR3 region is CASSLVVGSYNEQFF. The CDR3 DNA reads as TGTGCCAGCAGCTTAGTCGTCGGCTCCTACAATGAGCAGTTCTTC.

The chain joins TRBV13 to TRBJ2-4; D gene ambiguous. Germline CDR1 is PRHDT and CDR2 is FYEKMQ (reference sequence). V lost 1 base and J lost 1, with 5 bases in between. This CDR3 contains 14 residues. This CDR3 reads CASSLESAKNIQYF. In DNA form, the CDR3 reads TGTGCCAGCAGCTTAGAGTCGGCCAAAAACATTCAGTACTTC.

The table lists this clone with a count of one. The gene calls are TRBV27 and TRBJ2-1; 7 bases are shared with TRBD2. The CDR3 spans 14 residues. Germline assignment: CDR1 MNHEY and CDR2 SMNVEV (reference sequence). The V gene end was trimmed by 4 bases and the J gene end by 4 bases; junction bases not matched to a gene: 4. The DNA for the CDR3 is TGTGCCAGCAGTTCGGTGGGGGGGTACAATGAGCAGTTCTTC. The encoded protein is CASSSVGGYNEQFF.

On this clone itself: A junction boundary mismatches the germline segment, possibly from a read error. V usage is TRBV28 and J usage is TRBJ1-2; 10 nucleotides align to TRBD1. Germline lookup yields CDR1 MDHEN and CDR2 SYDVKM. The length of the CDR3 is 16 residues. The CDR3 DNA sequence: TGTGCCAGCAGTTCGATTCCGGGACAGGGGAACTACGGCTACACCTTC. Protein product: CASSSIPGQGNYGYTF.

This clone was recorded once. The chain employs TRBV4-1 and TRBJ1-1; the match to TRBD1 covers 9 bases. J gave up 4 bases and V 4 bases, and 10 bases lay outside the gene matches. The germline CDR1 and CDR2 sequences are MGHRA and YSYEKL. The CDR3 has 16 residues. This chain's CDR3 is CASSLNPGQGFTEAFF. DNA for the CDR3: TGCGCCAGCAGCCTCAACCCGGGACAGGGCTTCACTGAAGCTTTCTTT.

DNA for the CDR3: TGTGCCAGCAGCCTGGTTGGTAGCAATCAGCCCCAGCATTTT. This gives the protein CASSLVGSNQPQHF. This chain connects TRBV5-6 to TRBJ1-5; D call uncertain. Trimming pared 4 bases from V and 0 bases from J, leaving 8 bases between. Germline V gene sequence: CDR1 SGHDT, CDR2 YYEEEE. The CDR3 sequence is 14 residues long.

This rearrangement joins TRBV20-1 to TRBJ2-1; the D gene is possibly TRBD2 (6 bases). This CDR3 spans 11 amino acids. Germline CDR1 reads DFQATT; CDR2 reads SNEGSKA (reference sequence). V shed 3 bases and J shed 8 bases, with 8 bases lying between them. The CDR3 DNA reads TGCAGTGCTAGGGGGGGTCATGAGCAGTTCTTC. Encoded protein: CSARGGHEQFF.

The J gene is TRBJ2-1, the V gene TRBV9, with 10 bases that match TRBD2. The CDR3 contains 16 residues. V trimming: 3 bases; J trimming: 6 bases; junction bases outside the gene matches: 9. Germline V gives CDR1 SGDLS, CDR2 YYNGEE. Here the CDR3 reads CASSASGGAFGNEQFF. CDR3 DNA: TGTGCCAGCAGCGCCAGCGGGGGGGCCTTCGGCAATGAGCAGTTCTTC.

This chain uses TRBV6-1 with TRBJ2-3; TRBD1 aligns across 8 bases. CDR1 and CDR2 from the germline V gene are MNHNS and SASEGT. The V gene end was trimmed by 4 bases and the J gene end by 4 bases; junction bases not matched to a gene: 7. This CDR3 region has 15 residues. The CDR3 spells CASSAWTGMPDTQYF. In nucleotides, the CDR3 is TGTGCCAGCAGTGCTTGGACAGGGATGCCAGATACGCAGTATTTT.

The genes are TRBV15 and TRBJ2-2, with TRBD1 as a possible D gene (6 bases). Germline values: CDR1 LNHNV, CDR2 YYDKDF (reference sequence). The CDR3 consists of 15 residues. V was shortened by 8 bases and J by 3 bases, with 16 bases between the two germline ends. In DNA form, the CDR3 reads TGTGCCACCCTCAGGGGCAGGGGTGACACCGGGGAGCTGTTTTTT. As protein: CATLRGRGDTGELFF.

CDR3 in DNA: TGCAGCGTTGAACAGTCGAACACCGGGGAGCTGTTTTTT. Protein: CSVEQSNTGELFF. The rearrangement links TRBV29-1 to TRBJ2-2; D is ambiguous. CDR3 length equals 13 residues. The V gene's germline CDR1 is SQVTM and CDR2 ANQGSEA. V lost 2 bases to trimming and J lost 0 bases, with 4 bases between them.

The chain has TRBV27 and TRBJ1-1; D ambiguous. The V end was cut by 6 bases, the J end by 4 bases, with 12 bases between. Looked up from germline, CDR1 is MNHEY and CDR2 is SMNVEV (reference sequence). The CDR3 spans 13 residues. DNA of the CDR3: TGTGCCAGCAGAGTCTATGTTGGCACTGAAGCTTTCTTT. Its translation: CASRVYVGTEAFF.

The chain uses TRBV7-3 and TRBJ2-1; D gene unclear. The germline CDR1 and CDR2 sequences are SGHTA and FQGTGA. The ends were cut back, 5 bases at V and 4 bases at J, with 9 bases in the middle. The CDR3 is 13 residues long. CDR3 in DNA: TGTGCCAGCAGCCCCGGCGGTTACAATGAGCAGTTCTTC. This translates into CASSPGGYNEQFF.

V and J are TRBV5-1 and TRBJ2-2; 7 bases are shared with TRBD1. V was pared by 7 bases and J by 1 base, with 1 base of the junction left unmatched. Germline assignment: CDR1 SGHRS and CDR2 YFSETQ. The CDR3 contains 13 residues. The CDR3 here is CASDRENTGELFF. CDR3 DNA: TGCGCCAGCGACAGGGAGAACACCGGGGAGCTGTTTTTT.

V usage is TRBV9 and J usage is TRBJ2-5; perhaps D is TRBD1 or TRBD2 (5 bases each). The CDR3 sequence is 15 residues long. V lost 2 bases and J lost 1, with 12 bases in between. CDR1 and CDR2 from the germline V gene are SGDLS and YYNGEE. The CDR3 here is CASSVWGGSQETQYF. CDR3 sequence (DNA): TGTGCCAGCAGCGTCTGGGGCGGGTCCCAAGAGACCCAGTACTTC.

This chain connects TRBV27 to TRBJ1-2; 8 positions match TRBD1. V gave up 5 bases and J gave up 3 bases; unmatched junction bases: 5. The germline gives CDR1 MNHEY, CDR2 SMNVEV (reference sequence). This CDR3 spans 14 amino acids. Here the CDR3 reads CASSRQGFYYGYTF. CDR3 DNA: TGTGCCAGCAGTCGACAGGGGTTCTACTATGGCTACACCTTC.

This sequence joins TRBV9 and TRBJ1-2; D is unclear. In germline, CDR1 is SGDLS, CDR2 YYNGEE. The CDR3 contains 14 residues. Trimming removed 0 bases from V and 8 bases from J, with 14 bases in between. CDR3 residues: CASSVGTGPRGYTF. The CDR3 DNA reads as TGTGCCAGCAGCGTAGGGACTGGCCCTCGCGGCTACACCTTC.

This clone was detected only a few times. J is TRBJ1-1 and V is TRBV10-3; D possibly corresponds to TRBD1 (5 bases). This CDR3 has 14 residues. The V and J ends lost 10 bases and 6 bases respectively, with 21 bases between them. CDR1 ENHRY and CDR2 SYGVKD come from the germline V gene. The CDR3 region has the DNA TGTGCCACTGGGGGGGAGGAGAACTTGTCTGAAGCTTTCTTT. Its translation: CATGGEENLSEAFF.

The chain links TRBV4-1 to TRBJ1-5; the D gene is possibly TRBD1 (5 bases). CDR1 is MGHRA and CDR2 is YSYEKL in the germline V gene. Trimming shortened V by 1 base and J by 1 base, and 11 bases separated the two germline ends. The CDR3 is 16 amino acids. The CDR3 sequence: CASSQVGTASNQPQHF. CDR3 DNA: TGCGCCAGCAGCCAAGTGGGGACCGCAAGCAATCAGCCCCAGCATTTT.

This clone was detected a few times. The chain links TRBV27 to TRBJ2-5; 7 nucleotides line up with TRBD2. Germline CDR1 is MNHEY and CDR2 is SMNVEV (reference sequence). Unmatched junction bases numbered 3, after V lost 8 bases and J lost 3 bases. The CDR3 spans 12 residues. CDR3 bases: TGTGCCAGCGGACGGGAGGAAGAGACCCAGTACTTC. It translates to CASGREEETQYF.

The rearrangement links TRBV11-1 to TRBJ2-7; possibly TRBD1 for D (5 bases). V dropped 5 bases and J dropped 5 bases, with 19 bases sitting between them. From germline, CDR1 is SGHAT and CDR2 FQDESV (reference sequence). CDR3 size: 15 residues. This chain's CDR3 is CASSPTEAGIHEQYF. DNA for the CDR3: TGTGCCAGCAGCCCCACGGAAGCAGGGATACACGAGCAGTACTTC.

J is TRBJ1-1 and V is TRBV4-3, with D unresolved. Germline-derived CDR1 and CDR2 are LGHNA and YSLEER. V lost 0 bases and J 0 bases, leaving 14 bases between the germline ends. The CDR3 has 17 amino acids. The chain's CDR3 is CASSQELVGSLNTEAFF. CDR3 nucleotide sequence: TGCGCCAGCAGCCAAGAGTTGGTCGGATCCCTGAACACTGAAGCTTTCTTT.

The chain is built from TRBV9 and TRBJ2-7, with D uncertain. The germline V gene has CDR1 SGDLS and CDR2 YYNGEE. V gave up 4 bases and J gave up 2 bases, with 16 bases separating them. The length of the CDR3 is 15 residues. In DNA form, the CDR3 reads TGTGCCAGCAGCCCCGCCGGAGCTAACGCCTACGAGCAGTACTTC. It specifies CASSPAGANAYEQYF.

The rearrangement links TRBV4-1 to TRBJ1-2, with a tentative D call TRBD1 (5 bases). Trimming removed 5 bases from V and 4 bases from J, with 14 bases in between. Germline V CDR1 and CDR2: MGHRA, YSYEKL. The CDR3 length is 14 residues. CDR3 in amino acids: CASSFDSGSYGYTF. The CDR3 nucleotides read TGCGCCAGCAGCTTTGATTCAGGGTCCTATGGCTACACCTTC.

The chain employs TRBV11-2 and TRBJ1-1; D gene ambiguous. Trimming cost V 0 bases and J 11 bases, with 16 bases left between them. Germline CDR1 reads SGHAT; CDR2 reads FQNNGV. This CDR3 is built from 14 residues. CDR3 residues: CASSLDSSLIAAFF. CDR3 nucleotide sequence: TGTGCCAGCAGCTTAGATTCGTCCCTAATCGCCGCTTTCTTT.

This sequence joins TRBV5-1 and TRBJ2-2; D is ambiguous. Trimming took 2 bases from V and 5 from J, leaving 13 bases between them. Germline values: CDR1 SGHRS, CDR2 YFSETQ. CDR3 length: 15 residues. The CDR3 reads CASSFEDPVTGELFF. CDR3 nucleotide sequence: TGCGCCAGCAGCTTTGAAGACCCGGTAACCGGGGAGCTGTTTTTT.

The genes are TRBV5-6 and TRBJ2-7, with TRBD1 matching over 12 bases. In germline, CDR1 is SGHDT, CDR2 YYEEEE. With 0 bases clipped from V and 5 bases from J, the junction kept 9 bases outside the gene matches. The CDR3 totals 17 residues. The CDR3 is CASSLAGGTGGKDEQYF. CDR3 sequence (DNA): TGTGCCAGCAGCTTGGCCGGTGGGACAGGGGGCAAGGACGAGCAGTACTTC. The whole variable domain, filled in from reference TRBV5-6 and TRBJ2-7, reads DAGVTQSPTHLIKTRGQQVTLRCSPKSGHDTVSWYQQALGQGPQFIFQYYEEEERQRGNFPDRFSGHQFPNYSSELNVNALLLGDSALYLCASSLAGGTGGKDEQYFGPGTRLTVT.